This T cell receptor (beta chain) was documented in a study of human T cells and chemical hapten exposure. There are many counts of this clonotype. Its antigen remains unidentified. As for time point: pre-sensitization, week 0. Specified treatment: therapeutic diphenylcyclopropenone sensitization with weekly scalp DPC. Suited to DPC and affected by alopecia, the donors ranged from 18 to 70 years old. Before extraction, the whole blood was not fractionated, and total RNA was taken from it. CDR3 length: 15 residues. V gave up 0 bases and J gave up 5 bases, with 11 bases separating them. Germline CDR1 reads DFQATT; CDR2 reads SNEGSKA (reference sequence). Study-level results: High-frequency TCRs, those above 1 in 1000, stayed the same after DPC sensitization.

Under the authors' procedure: There were a median of around 97,000 TCRs per sample, with a range from about 23,224 to 690,600. One entry per CDR3 protein results from TCRdb running MiXCR on the RACE reads. The V and J calls reflect TCRdb's pipeline rather than the authors' work. Altogether around 300,000 distinct CDR3 sequences are present, around 7% being singletons, with the ten largest covering 0.9% to 1.5%. The receptor was isolated from a man younger than 35 with alopecia areata. Some clones in this sample may be carry-over from other donors' samples. The sequencing used whole blood, collected in connection with sensitization to the hapten diphenylcyclopropenone (DPC). J is TRBJ1-6 and V is TRBV20-1; the D is unclear. CDR3 nucleotides: TGCAGTGCTAGAGATAGCCGGGCAAATAATTCACCCCTCCACTTT. It encodes CSARDSRANNSPLHF.